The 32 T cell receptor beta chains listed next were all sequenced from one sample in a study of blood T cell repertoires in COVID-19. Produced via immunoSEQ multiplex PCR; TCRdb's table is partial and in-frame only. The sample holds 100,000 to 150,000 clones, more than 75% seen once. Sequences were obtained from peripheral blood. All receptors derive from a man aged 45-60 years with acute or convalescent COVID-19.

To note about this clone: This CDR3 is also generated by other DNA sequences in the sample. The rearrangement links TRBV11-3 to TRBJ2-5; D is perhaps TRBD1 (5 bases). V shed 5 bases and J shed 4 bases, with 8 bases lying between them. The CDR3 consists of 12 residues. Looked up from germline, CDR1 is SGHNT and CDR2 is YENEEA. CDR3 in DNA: TGTGCCAGCAGCCCAGGGTTAGAGACCCAGTACTTC. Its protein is CASSPGLETQYF.

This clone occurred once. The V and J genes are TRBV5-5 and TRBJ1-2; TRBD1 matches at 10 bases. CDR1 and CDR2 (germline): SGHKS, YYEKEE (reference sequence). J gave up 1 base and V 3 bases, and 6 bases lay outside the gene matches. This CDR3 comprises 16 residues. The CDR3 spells CASSWTRDRGNYGYTF. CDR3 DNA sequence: TGTGCCAGCAGCTGGACGCGGGACAGGGGTAACTATGGCTACACCTTC.

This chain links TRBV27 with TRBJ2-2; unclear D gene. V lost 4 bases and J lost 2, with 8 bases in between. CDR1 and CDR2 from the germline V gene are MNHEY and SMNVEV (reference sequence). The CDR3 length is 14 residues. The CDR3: CASSSPTNTGELFF. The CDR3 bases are TGTGCCAGCAGTTCTCCCACTAACACCGGGGAGCTGTTTTTT.

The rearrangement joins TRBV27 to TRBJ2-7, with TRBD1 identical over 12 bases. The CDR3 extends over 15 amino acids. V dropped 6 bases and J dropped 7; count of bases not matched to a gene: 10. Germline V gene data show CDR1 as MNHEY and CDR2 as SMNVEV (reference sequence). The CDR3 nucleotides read TGTGCCAGCAGCGGCCGGGACAGGGGGCCGAAAGAGCAGTACTTC. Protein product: CASSGRDRGPKEQYF.

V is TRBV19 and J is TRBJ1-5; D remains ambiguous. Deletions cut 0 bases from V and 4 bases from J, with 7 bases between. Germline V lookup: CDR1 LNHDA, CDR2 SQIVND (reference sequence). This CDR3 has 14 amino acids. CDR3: CASSIEAVNQPQHF. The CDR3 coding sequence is TGTGCCAGTAGTATAGAGGCGGTTAATCAGCCCCAGCATTTT.

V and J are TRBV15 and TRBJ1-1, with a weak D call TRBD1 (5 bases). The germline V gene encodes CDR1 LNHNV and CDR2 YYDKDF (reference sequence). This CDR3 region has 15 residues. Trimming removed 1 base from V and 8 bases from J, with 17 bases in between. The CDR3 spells CATSRVRWGEREAFF. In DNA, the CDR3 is TGTGCCACCAGCAGAGTCAGGTGGGGCGAGAGGGAAGCTTTCTTT.

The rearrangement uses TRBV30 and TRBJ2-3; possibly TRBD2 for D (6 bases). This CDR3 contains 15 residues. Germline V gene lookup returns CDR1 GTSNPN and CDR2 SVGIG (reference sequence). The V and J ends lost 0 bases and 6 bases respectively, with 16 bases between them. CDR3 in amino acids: CAWSVSAGRLDTQYF. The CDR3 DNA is TGTGCCTGGAGTGTATCTGCGGGACGGTTGGATACGCAGTATTTT.

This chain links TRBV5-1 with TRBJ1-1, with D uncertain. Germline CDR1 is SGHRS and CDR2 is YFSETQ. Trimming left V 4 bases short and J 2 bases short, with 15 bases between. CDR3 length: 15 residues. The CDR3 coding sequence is TGCGCCAGCAGCCCTAGCGGGAGTTCCAACACTGAAGCTTTCTTT. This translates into CASSPSGSSNTEAFF.

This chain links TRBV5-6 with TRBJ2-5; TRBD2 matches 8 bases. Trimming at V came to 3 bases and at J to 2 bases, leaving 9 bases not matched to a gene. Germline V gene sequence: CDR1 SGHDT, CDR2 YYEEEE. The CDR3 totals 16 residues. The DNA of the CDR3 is TGTGCCAGCAGCTCGGTGGTAGCGGGGCTACAAGAGACCCAGTACTTC. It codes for CASSSVVAGLQETQYF.

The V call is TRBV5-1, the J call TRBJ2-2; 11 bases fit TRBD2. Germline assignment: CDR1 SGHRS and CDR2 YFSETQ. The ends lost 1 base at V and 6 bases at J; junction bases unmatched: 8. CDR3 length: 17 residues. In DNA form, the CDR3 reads TGCGCCAGCAGCTTGAGGCCAAGGACTAGCGGGTCCGGGGAGCTGTTTTTT. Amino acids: CASSLRPRTSGSGELFF.

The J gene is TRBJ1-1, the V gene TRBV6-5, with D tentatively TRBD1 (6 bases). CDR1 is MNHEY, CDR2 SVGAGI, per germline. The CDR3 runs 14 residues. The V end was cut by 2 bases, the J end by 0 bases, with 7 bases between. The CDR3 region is CASSYEGVNTEAFF. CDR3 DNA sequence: TGTGCCAGCAGTTACGAGGGGGTGAACACTGAAGCTTTCTTT.

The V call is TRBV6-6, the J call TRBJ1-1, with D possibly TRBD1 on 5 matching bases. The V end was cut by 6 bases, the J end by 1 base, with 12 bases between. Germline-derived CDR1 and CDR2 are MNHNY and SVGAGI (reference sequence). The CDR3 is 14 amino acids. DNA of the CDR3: TGTGCCAGCAGCCTCGACAGAGCGAACACTGAAGCTTTCTTT. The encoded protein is CASSLDRANTEAFF.

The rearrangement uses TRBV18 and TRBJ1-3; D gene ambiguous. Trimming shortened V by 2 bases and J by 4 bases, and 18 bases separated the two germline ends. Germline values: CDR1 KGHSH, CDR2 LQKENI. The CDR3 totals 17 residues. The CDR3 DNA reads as TGTGCCAGCTCACCATCTTTATCGCCGGGTTCAGGAAACACCATATATTTT. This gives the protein CASSPSLSPGSGNTIYF.

The CDR3 bases are TGCGCCAGCAGCCTCCAAGAGACCCAGTACTTC. Its protein product is CASSLQETQYF. This chain connects TRBV10-2 to TRBJ2-5; D remains unclear. Germline V gene sequence: CDR1 WSHSY, CDR2 SAAADI. V was clipped by 6 bases and J by 1 base, with 3 bases between them. The CDR3 sequence is 11 residues long.

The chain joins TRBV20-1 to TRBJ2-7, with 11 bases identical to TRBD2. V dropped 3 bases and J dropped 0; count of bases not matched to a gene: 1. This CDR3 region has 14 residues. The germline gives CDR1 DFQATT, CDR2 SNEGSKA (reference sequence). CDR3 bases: TGCAGTGCTAGTAGCGGGAGGGCCTCCTACGAGCAGTACTTC. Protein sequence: CSASSGRASYEQYF.

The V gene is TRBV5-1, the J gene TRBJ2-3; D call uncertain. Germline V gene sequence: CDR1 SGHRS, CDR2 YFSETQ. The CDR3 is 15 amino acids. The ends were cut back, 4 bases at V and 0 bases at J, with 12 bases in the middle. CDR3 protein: CASSHSSPSTDTQYF. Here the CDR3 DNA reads TGCGCCAGCAGCCACAGTTCCCCTAGCACAGATACGCAGTATTTT.

The CDR3 loop is CASSLTVRGAAPNYEQYF. The CDR3, as DNA: TGCGCCAGCAGTCTTACCGTACGGGGAGCTGCCCCCAATTACGAGCAGTACTTC. V is TRBV23-1 and J is TRBJ2-7, with D possibly matching TRBD2 (5 bases). TRBV23-1 counts as an open reading frame of uncertain function. Trimming stripped 4 bases from V and 4 bases from J, with 26 bases between. The CDR3 consists of 18 residues.

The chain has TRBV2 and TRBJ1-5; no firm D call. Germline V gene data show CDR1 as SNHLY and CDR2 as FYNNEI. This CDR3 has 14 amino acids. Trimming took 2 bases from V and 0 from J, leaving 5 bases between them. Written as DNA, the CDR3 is TGTGCCAGCAGTGAACTGAGTAGCAATCAGCCCCAGCATTTT. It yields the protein CASSELSSNQPQHF.

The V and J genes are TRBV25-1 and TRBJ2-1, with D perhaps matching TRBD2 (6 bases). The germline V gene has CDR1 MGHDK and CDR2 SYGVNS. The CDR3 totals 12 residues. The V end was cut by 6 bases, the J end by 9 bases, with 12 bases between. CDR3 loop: CASRAGGAEQFF. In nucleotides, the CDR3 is TGTGCCAGCAGAGCCGGAGGGGCTGAGCAGTTCTTC.

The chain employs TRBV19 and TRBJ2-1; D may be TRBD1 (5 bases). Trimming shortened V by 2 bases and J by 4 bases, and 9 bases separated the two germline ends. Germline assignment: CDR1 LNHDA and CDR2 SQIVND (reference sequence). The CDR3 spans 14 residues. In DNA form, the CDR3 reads TGTGCCAGTAGTATATTTCGACAGTACAATGAGCAGTTCTTC. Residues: CASSIFRQYNEQFF.

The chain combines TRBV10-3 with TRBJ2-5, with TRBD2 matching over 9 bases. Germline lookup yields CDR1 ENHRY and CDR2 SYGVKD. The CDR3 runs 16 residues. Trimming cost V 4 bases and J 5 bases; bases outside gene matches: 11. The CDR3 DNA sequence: TGTGCCATCAGTGTGGGAGCGGGAGGCATCGGGGAGACCCAGTACTTC. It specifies CAISVGAGGIGETQYF.

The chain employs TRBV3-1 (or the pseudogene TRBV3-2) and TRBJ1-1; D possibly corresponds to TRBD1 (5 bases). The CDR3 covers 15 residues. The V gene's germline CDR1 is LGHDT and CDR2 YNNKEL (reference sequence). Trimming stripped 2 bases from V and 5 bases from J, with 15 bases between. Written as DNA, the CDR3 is TGTGCCAGCAGCCAACGTAAGGGCGGGGGAACTGAAGCTTTCTTT. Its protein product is CASSQRKGGGTEAFF.

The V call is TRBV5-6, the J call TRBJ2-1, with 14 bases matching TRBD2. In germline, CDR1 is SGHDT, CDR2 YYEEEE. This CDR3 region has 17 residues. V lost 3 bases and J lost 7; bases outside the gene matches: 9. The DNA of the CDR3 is TGTGCCAGCAGCTCCCGGACTAGCGGGAGGTTTAGGAATGAGCAGTTCTTC. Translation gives CASSSRTSGRFRNEQFF.

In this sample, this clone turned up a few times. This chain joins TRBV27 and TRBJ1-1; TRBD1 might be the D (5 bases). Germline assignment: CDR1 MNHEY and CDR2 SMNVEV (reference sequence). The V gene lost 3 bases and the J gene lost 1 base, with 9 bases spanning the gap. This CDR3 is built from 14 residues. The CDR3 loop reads CASSLGPANTEAFF. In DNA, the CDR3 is TGTGCCAGCAGTTTGGGGCCGGCGAACACTGAAGCTTTCTTT.

The CDR3 sequence is CSASHKNTIYF. The CDR3 bases are TGCAGTGCTAGTCACAAAAACACCATATATTTT. V gene TRBV20-1 combines with J gene TRBJ1-3, with unresolved D. Germline V lookup: CDR1 DFQATT, CDR2 SNEGSKA (reference sequence). The germline V and J ends were trimmed by 3 bases and 6 bases, with 6 bases remaining between them. CDR3 size: 11 residues.

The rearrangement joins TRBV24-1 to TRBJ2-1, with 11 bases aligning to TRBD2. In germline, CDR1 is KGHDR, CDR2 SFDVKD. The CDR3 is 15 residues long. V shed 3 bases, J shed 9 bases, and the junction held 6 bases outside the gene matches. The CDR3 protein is CATSDPSGRRGEQFF. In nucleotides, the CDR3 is TGTGCCACCAGTGATCCTAGCGGGAGGAGGGGTGAGCAGTTCTTC.

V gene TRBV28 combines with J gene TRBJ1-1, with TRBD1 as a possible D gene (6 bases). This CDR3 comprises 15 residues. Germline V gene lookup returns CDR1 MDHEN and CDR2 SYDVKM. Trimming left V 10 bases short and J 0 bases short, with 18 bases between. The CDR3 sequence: CATALGDRLNTEAFF. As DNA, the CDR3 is TGTGCCACCGCGTTAGGCGACAGGTTGAACACTGAAGCTTTCTTT.

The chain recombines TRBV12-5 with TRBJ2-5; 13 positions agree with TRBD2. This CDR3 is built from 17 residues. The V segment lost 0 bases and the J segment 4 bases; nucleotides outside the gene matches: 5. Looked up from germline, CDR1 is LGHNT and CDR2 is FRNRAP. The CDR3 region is CASGLVGLAGYRETQYF. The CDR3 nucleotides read TGTGCTAGTGGTTTGGTGGGACTAGCGGGATATCGAGAGACCCAGTACTTC.

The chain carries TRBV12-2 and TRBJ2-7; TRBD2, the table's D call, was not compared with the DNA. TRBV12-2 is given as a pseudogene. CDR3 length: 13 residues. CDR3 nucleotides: TGTGCAAGTCGCTTACCCCTGAGTAGAGAGCAGTACTTC. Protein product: CASRLPLSREQYF.

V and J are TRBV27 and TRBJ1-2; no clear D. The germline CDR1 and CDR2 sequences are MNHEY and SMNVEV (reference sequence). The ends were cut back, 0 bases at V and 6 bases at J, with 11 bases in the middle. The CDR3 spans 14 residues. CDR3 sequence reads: CASSLSNGIHGYTF. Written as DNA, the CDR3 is TGTGCCAGCAGTTTATCGAACGGGATCCATGGCTACACCTTC.

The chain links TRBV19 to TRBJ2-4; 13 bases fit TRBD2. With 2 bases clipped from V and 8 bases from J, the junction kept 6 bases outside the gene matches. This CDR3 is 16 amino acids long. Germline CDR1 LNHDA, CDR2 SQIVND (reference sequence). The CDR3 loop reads CASSIIGLAGDDIQYF. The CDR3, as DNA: TGTGCCAGTAGTATAATTGGACTAGCGGGAGATGACATTCAGTACTTC.

This chain's CDR3 is CASSLDRFNYGYTF. The CDR3 nucleotides are TGTGCCAGCAGCCTCGACAGGTTCAACTATGGCTACACCTTC. The V gene is TRBV14, the J gene TRBJ1-2; D is perhaps TRBD1 (6 bases). V was cut by 4 bases and J by 2 bases, with 11 bases left in between. This CDR3 spans 14 amino acids. Germline V gives CDR1 SGHDN, CDR2 FVKESK.